What follows describes a single T cell receptor beta chain. This table comes from immunoSEQ multiplex PCR, and its TCRdb copy is limited to in-frame clones, with some not included. The sample consists of around 94,000 clones, 92% of them appearing once. The data stem from a study of OX40 agonist ivuxolimab in advanced cancers. The V and J ends lost 4 bases and 0 bases respectively, with 7 bases between them. The length of the CDR3 is 13 residues. Germline V gives CDR1 SGHRS, CDR2 YFSETQ. The sequences come from CD4+ or CD8+ T cells sorted from blood, collected in a trial of the OX40 agonist ivuxolimab. This receptor was obtained from an adult with an advanced solid tumor such as melanoma, head and neck, liver or kidney cancer. The J gene is TRBJ1-1, the V gene TRBV5-1; possibly TRBD1 for D (5 bases). CDR3: CASSGGLNTEAFF. The CDR3 region has the DNA TGCGCCAGCAGCGGGGGGTTGAACACTGAAGCTTTCTTT.